This T cell receptor (beta chain) is from a study of CD8 T cells in ankylosing spondylitis. Points from the study as a whole: In ankylosing spondylitis blood, a motif of roughly 8 highly homologous TCR beta variants appeared characteristic.

Note on this clonotype: No antigen is known for it.

One entry per CDR3 protein, called by TCRdb with MiXCR from the 5' RACE reads. Found here are about 750,000 distinct CDR3 sequences, around 19% of them singletons; the top ten hold 15% to 20%. Per the germline V gene, CDR1 is SQVTM and CDR2 is ANQGSEA. This CDR3 contains 13 residues. Trimming pared 3 bases from V and 2 bases from J, leaving 7 bases between. This TCR was sampled from a male donor with ankylosing spondylitis. This rearrangement joins TRBV29-1 to TRBJ2-2, with unresolved D. Input material: blood, either unsorted or a sorted T cell fraction (not recorded which). The CDR3 protein is CSVEGFNTGELFF. The CDR3 DNA follows: TGCAGCGTTGAGGGGTTTAACACCGGGGAGCTGTTTTTT.